Listed here is a single TCR beta chain. V was shortened by 2 bases and J by 6 bases, with 11 bases between the two germline ends. Germline CDR1 GTSNPN, CDR2 SVGIG (reference sequence). The CDR3 loop spans 13 amino acids. The record originates from a study of blood T cell repertoires in COVID-19. At the level of the study: Researchers got acute and convalescent COVID-19 samples from the United States, Italy and Spain. T cells, B-cell-depleted T cells, or PBMCs provided the cDNA or gDNA that served as material.

TCRdb's copy holds only in-frame clones and misses some; the assay was immunoSEQ multiplex PCR. The sample consists of roughly 430,000 clones, 88% of them appearing once. This TCR derives from a woman in her thirties or forties with acute COVID-19. The sequenced material came from PBMCs or T cells enriched from blood (not recorded which). The chain employs TRBV30 and TRBJ2-1; D perhaps matches TRBD2 (6 bases). CDR3 residues: CAWSRGLPNEQFF. CDR3 DNA: TGTGCCTGGAGTCGAGGACTACCCAATGAGCAGTTCTTC.